A single sample gave rise to the 9 T cell receptor beta chains below, sequenced in a study of patients and donors after allogeneic stem cell transplantation. Via MiXCR, TCRdb re-called the RT-PCR reads, giving one row per CDR3 protein. The data show about 160,000 distinct CDR3 sequences, about a third seen once. Sequences were obtained from blood, either unsorted or a sorted T cell fraction (not recorded which). The receptors stem from a human donor who was either an allogeneic HSCT recipient or a stem cell or donor lymphocyte infusion donor (not recorded which). It is not recorded whose cells these are; they may come from a transplant donor.

The chain carries TRBV12-3 or TRBV12-4 and TRBJ2-3, with TRBD2 identical over 8 bases. The junction had 6 bases not matched to a gene; V was cut back by 4 bases and J by 6 bases. CDR3 length: 14 amino acids. The CDR3 loop is CASSSTTGGDTQYF. The DNA for the CDR3 is TGTGCCAGCAGTTCCACAACGGGGGGGGATACGCAGTATTTT.

This clonotype is a singleton in its sample. For the CDR3, the DNA is TGTGCCAGCGAAGGTCGGGTGTCAGGGTCCCCCTATCGATATGGCTACACCTTC. Translated, it gives CASEGRVSGSPYRYGYTF. The chain is built from TRBV28 and TRBJ1-2, with D perhaps TRBD1 (5 bases). Per the germline V gene, CDR1 is MDHEN and CDR2 is SYDVKM. The CDR3 is made up of 18 amino acids. The V gene lost 8 bases and the J gene lost 5 bases, with 30 bases spanning the gap.

The V and J genes are TRBV12-3 or TRBV12-4 and TRBJ2-2, with 8 positions matching TRBD1. The CDR3 consists of 15 residues. The ends lost 7 bases at V and 7 bases at J; junction bases unmatched: 11. The CDR3 nucleotides read TGTGCCAGCACCCCCACAGACAGGGGTGTCGGGGAGCTGTTTTTT. Translated, it gives CASTPTDRGVGELFF.

This clonotype has a handful of counts. The chain employs TRBV5-1 and TRBJ2-3; D remains unclear. Germline CDR1 is SGHRS and CDR2 is YFSETQ. Trimming took off 3 bases at V and 1 base at J, with 9 bases between the two ends. This CDR3 region has 14 residues. The CDR3 DNA is TGCGCCAGCAGCTCGGGCCTTGGCACAGATACGCAGTATTTT. Encoded protein: CASSSGLGTDTQYF.

This clonotype was observed a handful of times. The gene calls are TRBV6-2 or TRBV6-3 and TRBJ1-5, with 9 nucleotides matching TRBD1. J was trimmed by 1 base and V by 6 bases; bases with no gene match: 4. Germline V gives CDR1 MNHEY, CDR2 SVGEGT. The CDR3 spans 15 residues. DNA for the CDR3: TGTGCCAGCAGAGGGGGACAGGGAAGCAATCAGCCCCAGCATTTT. Its translation: CASRGGQGSNQPQHF.

The chain links TRBV12-3 or TRBV12-4 to TRBJ2-2; D might be TRBD1 (5 bases). Trimming took 8 bases from V and 0 from J, leaving 13 bases between them. The CDR3 length is 15 residues. The CDR3 region has the DNA TGTGCCAGCGACAGAGCACCCTCGAACACCGGGGAGCTGTTTTTT. It codes for CASDRAPSNTGELFF.

The chain joins TRBV7-9 to TRBJ2-1; D unclear. The CDR3 is made up of 13 amino acids. Germline CDR1 reads SEHNR; CDR2 reads FQNEAQ (reference sequence). Trimming stripped 8 bases from V and 1 base from J, with 9 bases between. The CDR3 nucleotides read TGTGCCAGCCTGGGGTGGTCCTACAATGAGCAGTTCTTC. It is translated as CASLGWSYNEQFF.

In the case of this clonotype: Compared with germline, one end of the junction differs, possibly owing to a read error. This chain joins TRBV7-7 and TRBJ2-5; D uncertain. CDR1 and CDR2 from the germline V gene are SSHAT and FNYEAQ (reference sequence). The CDR3 sequence is 15 residues long. The CDR3 DNA follows: TGTGCTAGCAGCCCTCGGGCTTCCCTACAAGAGACCCAGTACTTC. Its protein product is CASSPRASLQETQYF.

This clonotype has only a few counts. This rearrangement joins TRBV29-1 to TRBJ2-1; D unresolved. Germline lookup yields CDR1 SQVTM and CDR2 ANQGSEA. The CDR3 length is 14 residues. V was pared by 4 bases and J by 2 bases, with 12 bases between. The CDR3 reads CSVVLGSPYNEQFF. The CDR3 nucleotides are TGCAGCGTTGTGCTGGGGTCACCCTACAATGAGCAGTTCTTC.